One sample yielded the 26 T cell receptor beta chains listed below, sequenced in a study of Graves' ophthalmopathy and Graves' hyperthyroidism (dated by TCRdb to 2016 to 2019). For sequencing, an Illumina HiSeq 2000 was employed. TCR beta CDR3 regions were amplified from RNA transcripts for repertoire sequencing. A first-round RT-PCR used HTBI primers with the Qiagen OneStep RT-PCR kit, followed by a second-round multiplex PCR, size selection and purification. TCRdb trimmed public reads at Q25 via fastp, called clones via MiXCR and kept in-frame beta chains. One record per CDR3 amino acid sequence lists the most common genes and DNA. This sample holds about 240,000 distinct CDR3 sequences; around 42% were observed only once. Jointly, the top ten make up about half of the sample. Sequencing was performed on peripheral blood. These receptors were taken from an adult man with Graves' ophthalmopathy.

The chain employs TRBV7-8 and TRBJ2-2; perhaps TRBD2 as D (5 bases). V shed 5 bases and J shed 1 base, with 11 bases lying between them. The CDR3 covers 15 residues. Germline lookup yields CDR1 SGHVS and CDR2 FQNEAQ. The CDR3 DNA reads as TGTGCCAGCAGCCGATACGGGGAGAACACCGGGGAGCTGTTTTTT. As protein: CASSRYGENTGELFF. Variable domain in full (rest from reference TRBV7-8 and TRBJ2-2): GAGVSQSPRYKVAKRGQDVALRCDPISGHVSLFWYQQALGQGPEFLTYFQNEAQLDKSGLPSDRFFAERPEGSVSTLKIQRTQQEDSAVYLCASSRYGENTGELFFGEGSRLTVL.

This clonotype came up a few times. In DNA, the CDR3 is TGTGCCAGCAGCCAGCTTGGGGTAACTCAGCCCCAGCATTTT. Translating it yields CASSQLGVTQPQHF. V is TRBV5-4 and J is TRBJ1-5; unclear D gene. This CDR3 is 14 amino acids long. V dropped 4 bases and J dropped 6 bases, with 14 bases sitting between them. Germline CDR1 is SGHNT and CDR2 is YYREEE (reference sequence).

The chain employs TRBV9 and TRBJ1-2, with D unclear. V was trimmed by 0 bases and J by 3 bases, leaving 12 bases between them. Per germline, CDR1 SGDLS and CDR2 YYNGEE. The CDR3 runs to 15 residues. CDR3 coding DNA: TGTGCCAGCAGCGTAGGGTCGGGTGGGTACTATGGCTACACCTTC. This translates into CASSVGSGGYYGYTF.

The genes are TRBV25-1 and TRBJ2-7; 7 nucleotides align to TRBD1. The CDR3 extends over 12 amino acids. CDR1 and CDR2 from the germline V gene are MGHDK and SYGVNS. The trim removed 4 bases at V and 5 bases at J, leaving 2 bases unmatched. The CDR3 here is CASSGQGNEQYF. The DNA for the CDR3 is TGTGCCAGCAGTGGACAGGGTAACGAGCAGTACTTC.

The sample holds one count of this clonotype. At one boundary the junction diverges from the germline segment, which might be a read error. The V call is TRBV10-3, the J call TRBJ2-2, with D tentatively TRBD2 (6 bases). Germline V lookup: CDR1 ENHRY, CDR2 SYGVKD. The CDR3 length is 17 residues. The CDR3 loop is CASSYQASEISTGELFF. In nucleotides, the CDR3 is TGTGCCAGCAGTTACCAGGCTAGCGAAATTAGCACCGGGGAGCTGTTTTTT.

This clonotype occurred a few times. The junction and the germline gene differ at one end; a read error may be behind it. The chain recombines TRBV10-3 with TRBJ2-3, with 7 bases aligning to TRBD1. From germline, CDR1 is ENHRY and CDR2 SYGVKD. The CDR3 totals 16 residues. The CDR3 loop reads CASSRQGHSDTDTQYF. Here the CDR3 DNA reads TGTGCCAGCAGTAGACAGGGACATTCGGACACAGATACGCAGTATTTT.

V gene TRBV20-1 combines with J gene TRBJ1-1, with 10 nucleotides matching TRBD1. Trimming removed 2 bases from V and 8 bases from J; junction bases left unmatched: 11. CDR3 length: 15 amino acids. CDR1 DFQATT and CDR2 SNEGSKA come from the germline V gene (reference sequence). In DNA, the CDR3 is TGCAGTGCTAGATCCTTGACAGGGGGCTACGGGGAAGCTTTCTTT. This sequence encodes CSARSLTGGYGEAFF.

The chain employs TRBV7-9 and TRBJ2-7, with 7 nucleotides matching TRBD1. The CDR3 consists of 19 residues. Looked up from germline, CDR1 is SEHNR and CDR2 is FQNEAQ (reference sequence). Trimming took 6 bases from V and 0 from J; bases not matched to a gene: 20. The CDR3 loop reads CASSYSPTLTGLHSYEQYF. CDR3 nucleotide sequence: TGTGCCAGCAGTTACTCTCCCACACTGACAGGGCTGCACTCCTACGAGCAGTACTTC.

The gene calls are TRBV9 and TRBJ2-5; TRBD2 matches at 11 bases. There are 16 residues in the CDR3. Looked up from germline, CDR1 is SGDLS and CDR2 is YYNGEE. J gave up 3 bases and V 0 bases, and 4 bases lay outside the gene matches. CDR3 region: CASSVGLAGSKETQYF. CDR3 nucleotides: TGTGCCAGCAGCGTAGGACTAGCGGGGTCAAAAGAGACCCAGTACTTC.

The chain combines TRBV20-1 with TRBJ2-2; no clear D. CDR3 length equals 12 residues. Trimming removed 1 base from V and 6 bases from J, with 6 bases in between. CDR1 and CDR2 (germline): DFQATT, SNEGSKA (reference sequence). For the CDR3, the DNA is TGCAGTGCTAGAGGGGTTGCCGGGGAGCTGTTTTTT. It translates to CSARGVAGELFF.

This clonotype was observed at least ten times. The chain combines TRBV10-3 with TRBJ2-7, with D unresolved. The germline CDR1 and CDR2 sequences are ENHRY and SYGVKD. Trimming stripped 0 bases from V and 6 bases from J, with 15 bases between. The CDR3 is made up of 15 amino acids. CDR3 bases: TGTGCCATCAGTGAGTCGTCACGTCCCCCGTCCGAGCAGTACTTC. Protein product: CAISESSRPPSEQYF.

On this clonotype: One junction end does not reproduce the germline sequence, and a read error may be involved. The V and J genes are TRBV7-9 and TRBJ2-3; a weak D match, TRBD1 (6 bases). Germline V gene lookup returns CDR1 SEHNR and CDR2 FQNEAQ (reference sequence). There are 14 residues in the CDR3. The CDR3: CASSASTGTDTQCF. Here the CDR3 DNA reads TGTGCCAGCAGCGCCTCGACAGGAACAGATACGCAGTGTTTT.

The rearrangement links TRBV12-3 or TRBV12-4 to TRBJ1-2, with 7 bases identical to TRBD1. The CDR3 runs 12 residues. Unmatched junction bases numbered 4, after V lost 5 bases and J lost 7 bases. The CDR3 here is CASSGTDGGYTF. The CDR3 nucleotides are TGTGCCAGCAGTGGGACAGATGGTGGCTACACCTTC.

This clonotype has just a few counts. The chain is built from TRBV4-1 and TRBJ2-7; D could derive from TRBD1 or TRBD2 (5 bases each). CDR1 and CDR2 (germline): MGHRA, YSYEKL. The ends were cut back, 1 base at V and 0 bases at J, with 16 bases in the middle. This CDR3 is built from 17 residues. This CDR3 is CASSQGGLARSSYEQYF. CDR3 nucleotide sequence: TGCGCCAGCAGCCAAGGGGGGTTAGCGAGGAGCTCCTACGAGCAGTACTTC.

The chain carries TRBV5-1 and TRBJ1-1; D ambiguous. The V end was cut by 4 bases, the J end by 1 base, with 11 bases between. This CDR3 contains 14 residues. The V gene's germline CDR1 is SGHRS and CDR2 YFSETQ. In nucleotides, the CDR3 is TGCGCCAGCAGCCAGCAGGCCCCGAACACTGAAGCTTTCTTT. It specifies CASSQQAPNTEAFF. Drawing the rest from reference TRBV5-1 and TRBJ1-1, the complete variable domain is KAGVTQTPRYLIKTRGQQVTLSCSPISGHRSVSWYQQTPGQGLQFLFEYFSETQRNKGNFPGRFSGRQFSNSRSEMNVSTLELGDSALYLCASSQQAPNTEAFFGQGTRLTVV.

The V and J genes are TRBV20-1 and TRBJ2-5, with 12 positions matching TRBD2. The CDR3 covers 16 residues. The germline CDR1 and CDR2 sequences are DFQATT and SNEGSKA (reference sequence). The V and J ends lost 2 bases and 11 bases, in that order; junction bases with no gene match: 15. The CDR3 here is CSARPTSGRLYNEQYF. The CDR3 nucleotides are TGCAGTGCTAGACCGACTAGCGGGAGATTATACAATGAGCAGTACTTC.

This clonotype appeared many times. The chain combines TRBV10-3 with TRBJ2-7; 9 bases fit TRBD2. CDR3 length equals 13 residues. Germline CDR1 reads ENHRY; CDR2 reads SYGVKD. V lost 10 bases to trimming and J lost 2 bases; unmatched junction nucleotides: 6. CDR3 sequence (DNA): TGTGCCACCAGACTAGCGGATCCCTACGAGCAGTACTTC. Residues: CATRLADPYEQYF.

The chain combines TRBV5-1 with TRBJ1-4; a possible D gene is TRBD1 (5 bases). V shed 4 bases and J shed 6 bases, with 13 bases lying between them. CDR3 length: 14 residues. The germline V gene encodes CDR1 SGHRS and CDR2 YFSETQ. The CDR3 coding sequence is TGCGCCAGCAGCCAGGGACGGCTTGATGAAAAACTGTTTTTT. It translates to CASSQGRLDEKLFF.

The genes are TRBV20-1 and TRBJ2-5; 10 nucleotides match TRBD2. The CDR3 length is 15 residues. V gave up 6 bases and J gave up 1 base; unmatched junction bases: 8. Germline V gene sequence: CDR1 DFQATT, CDR2 SNEGSKA (reference sequence). The CDR3 sequence is CSAPLAGEIQETQYF. CDR3 sequence (DNA): TGCAGTGCCCCGCTAGCGGGGGAGATCCAAGAGACCCAGTACTTC.

V and J are TRBV6-2 or TRBV6-3 and TRBJ2-2; D may be TRBD2 (5 bases). CDR3 size: 17 residues. Looked up from germline, CDR1 is MNHEY and CDR2 is SVGEGT. Trimming took off 2 bases at V and 3 bases at J, with 16 bases between the two ends. The CDR3 reads CASSYPGELSDTGELFF. The DNA for the CDR3 is TGTGCCAGCAGTTACCCCGGGGAGCTTTCGGACACCGGGGAGCTGTTTTTT.

On this clonotype: A single base separates this from a much larger clone, so it may be a read error. The rearrangement uses TRBV29-1 and TRBJ1-4; TRBD1 agrees at 7 bases. V gave up 7 bases and J gave up 7 bases; unmatched junction bases: 6. The CDR3 contains 12 residues. CDR1 and CDR2 from the germline V gene are SQVTM and ANQGSEA. The CDR3: CSAWDSGEKLFF. CDR3 nucleotides: TGCAGCGCATGGGACAGTGGTGAAAAACTGTTTTTT. The entire variable domain, with the rest obtained from reference TRBV29-1 and TRBJ1-4, is as follows: SAVISQKPSRDICQRGTSLTIQCQVDSQVTMMFWYRQQPGQSLTLIATANQGSEATYESGFVIDKFPISRPNLTFSTLTVSNMSPEDSSIYLCSAWDSGEKLFFGSGTQLSVL.

Note on this clonotype: Relative to the germline gene, one junction end is altered; a read error may explain this. CDR3 region: CASSDPGQGEFEQYF. The CDR3 bases are TGCGCCAGCAGTGACCCGGGACAGGGAGAATTCGAGCAATACTTC. This chain links TRBV10-1 with TRBJ2-7; 9 positions agree with TRBD1. The CDR3 runs 15 residues. CDR1 is WNHNN, CDR2 SYGVQD, per germline (reference sequence).

This clonotype was counted only a few times. The chain carries TRBV19 and TRBJ1-2; D is undetermined. The CDR3 consists of 15 residues. The V end lost 7 bases, the J end lost 1 base, and 16 bases lay between the germline ends. Germline lookup yields CDR1 LNHDA and CDR2 SQIVND (reference sequence). The CDR3 DNA sequence: TGTGCCAGTACTATGGGTTATCTGGGTAACTATGGCTACACCTTC. Its protein product is CASTMGYLGNYGYTF.

The rearrangement joins TRBV7-2 to TRBJ1-2; no firm D call. The CDR3 has 16 amino acids. Deletions cut 3 bases from V and 0 bases from J, with 14 bases between. CDR1 SGHTA and CDR2 FQGNSA come from the germline V gene. As DNA, the CDR3 is TGTGCCAGCAGCTTCTTCGGCGGTCTAGCTAACTATGGCTACACCTTC. Protein: CASSFFGGLANYGYTF.

J is TRBJ1-6 and V is TRBV11-3, with D unclear. Germline CDR1 SGHNT, CDR2 YENEEA. The V and J ends lost 3 bases and 7 bases respectively, with 13 bases between them. The CDR3 spans 15 residues. CDR3 loop: CASSFGRAENSPLHF. The CDR3 region has the DNA TGTGCCAGCAGCTTTGGTAGGGCGGAAAATTCACCCCTCCACTTT.

This chain links TRBV7-8 with TRBJ2-5; 13 nucleotides agree with TRBD2. Per germline, CDR1 SGHVS and CDR2 FQNEAQ. The J segment lost 4 bases and the V segment lost 4 bases, leaving 18 bases of the junction unmatched. This CDR3 spans 20 amino acids. DNA of the CDR3: TGTGCCAGCAGCTGGCCTACAGGACTAGCGGGGGCGCATAAAGGAGAGACCCAGTACTTC. Its translation: CASSWPTGLAGAHKGETQYF.